The entry below gives a single TCR beta chain sequence along with its context. Its antigen is unknown. The data were obtained in a study of T cells after yellow fever vaccination. Study-level results: It was a weaker secondary response, yet one that peaked faster, at day 5 versus 15.

The CDR3 extends over 16 amino acids. From the 5' RACE reads, TCRdb called clonotypes with MiXCR, one entry per CDR3 protein. The sample carries some 300,000 distinct CDR3 sequences, roughly 9% recorded once. The source material was CD4+ T cells sorted from PBMCs, sampled 5 days after the yellow fever booster vaccination. The receptor comes from a man between 18 and 29 years old who received the YFV17D yellow fever vaccine. V usage is TRBV3-2 and J usage is TRBJ2-3; TRBD1 is the table's D call, not checked against the DNA. TRBV3-2 corresponds to a pseudogene. The CDR3 DNA reads TGTGCCAGCAGCCAAACGGACAGGGAGGGAACAGATACGCAGTATTTT. This translates into CASSQTDREGTDTQYF.